Given below is one TCR beta chain in context. CDR1 and CDR2 from the germline V gene are MNHEY and SMNVEV (reference sequence). The CDR3 runs to 14 residues. Trimming cost V 0 bases and J 4 bases, with 7 bases left between them. The sample belongs to a study of control samples from healthy donors and cancer patients. Libraries were prepared by immunoSEQ multiplex PCR; TCRdb keeps only in-frame clonotypes and omits some of them. This table holds more than 100,000 clones, 75% to 95% found once. Material for sequencing was blood. The V call is TRBV27, the J call TRBJ2-1; D is unclear. This sequence originates from a man younger than 35 in good health. The CDR3 DNA sequence: TGTGCCAGCAGTTTATCGAGGCAGTACAATGAGCAGTTCTTC. Its protein is CASSLSRQYNEQFF.